What follows are 10 T cell receptor beta chains derived from one specimen sequenced in a study of T cell responses to AZD1222 COVID-19 vaccine. Using immunoSEQ multiplex PCR, the repertoire was profiled, and TCRdb retains in-frame clones only, with some absent. The sample shows roughly 260,000 clones, 90% to 95% of them seen only once. This specimen was peripheral blood, taken on day 0 of AZD1222 vaccination. The receptor source for this set is an adult in good health.

The CDR3 DNA sequence: TGTGCCAGTAGTCCAGGGGCGGGGACCGGGGAGCTGTTTTTT. It is translated as CASSPGAGTGELFF. The chain links TRBV19 to TRBJ2-2; D possibly matches TRBD1 or TRBD2 (6 bases each). The V gene's germline CDR1 is LNHDA and CDR2 SQIVND (reference sequence). The CDR3 is 14 residues long. Trimming took off 5 bases at V and 5 bases at J, with 12 bases between the two ends. The entire variable domain, with the rest obtained from reference TRBV19 and TRBJ2-2, is as follows: DGGITQSPKYLFRKEGQNVTLSCEQNLNHDAMYWYRQDPGQGLRLIYYSQIVNDFQKGDIAEGYSVSREKKESFPLTVTSAQKNPTAFYLCASSPGAGTGELFFGEGSRLTVL.

This chain uses TRBV5-1 with TRBJ2-5; a possible D gene is TRBD1 (6 bases). Germline CDR1 and CDR2: SGHRS and YFSETQ. The CDR3 consists of 16 residues. With 0 bases removed from V and 1 base from J, the gap between germline ends came to 13 bases. The CDR3 region is CASSLVGFRGQETQYF. The CDR3 region has the DNA TGCGCCAGCAGCTTGGTTGGGTTCAGGGGCCAAGAGACCCAGTACTTC.

V and J are TRBV28 and TRBJ2-5; D gene ambiguous. CDR3 length equals 13 residues. Trimming shortened V by 2 bases and J by 4 bases, and 8 bases separated the two germline ends. Germline V gene data show CDR1 as MDHEN and CDR2 as SYDVKM. The CDR3 is CASSLVAPETQYF. As DNA, the CDR3 is TGTGCCAGCAGTTTAGTGGCACCAGAGACCCAGTACTTC.

This chain links TRBV2 with TRBJ2-7; 9 bases line up with TRBD1. The V and J ends lost 7 bases and 5 bases, in that order; junction bases with no gene match: 6. Germline V gene sequence: CDR1 SNHLY, CDR2 FYNNEI. The CDR3 length is 13 residues. CDR3 nucleotides: TGTGCCAGCACACAGGGGGCCCCCAACGAGCAGTACTTC. It codes for CASTQGAPNEQYF.

The chain recombines TRBV2 with TRBJ2-3; the match to TRBD2 covers 7 bases. From germline, CDR1 is SNHLY and CDR2 FYNNEI. V shed 6 bases and J 4 bases; nucleotides not matched to a gene: 10. The CDR3 contains 15 residues. CDR3 sequence: CASSLGGVRADTQYF. CDR3 DNA sequence: TGTGCCAGCAGCTTGGGAGGGGTGAGGGCAGATACGCAGTATTTT.

The V gene is TRBV10-3, the J gene TRBJ1-1, with 9 bases identical to TRBD1. This CDR3 is 14 amino acids long. From germline, CDR1 is ENHRY and CDR2 SYGVKD. V was pared by 6 bases and J by 5 bases, with 7 bases of the junction left unmatched. DNA of the CDR3: TGTGCCATCAGCGGGACAGGGACGAGGACTGAAGCTTTCTTT. This gives the protein CAISGTGTRTEAFF.

CDR3 coding DNA: TGTGCCAGCAGCTTGACGCGGGCTGGGGGCAATGAGCAGTTCTTC. This gives the protein CASSLTRAGGNEQFF. This chain links TRBV5-6 with TRBJ2-1, with D possibly being TRBD1 or TRBD2 (5 bases each). The CDR3 is 15 residues long. Trimming took 1 base from V and 6 from J, leaving 14 bases between them. In germline, CDR1 is SGHDT, CDR2 YYEEEE.

This chain connects TRBV2 to TRBJ2-7; TRBD1 might be the D (5 bases). This CDR3 has 13 amino acids. Germline V gene sequence: CDR1 SNHLY, CDR2 FYNNEI. Deletions cut 4 bases from V and 5 bases from J, with 12 bases between. The chain's CDR3 is CASSGRGKDEQYF. DNA of the CDR3: TGTGCCAGCAGTGGTAGGGGCAAGGACGAGCAGTACTTC. The complete variable domain, with remaining parts taken from reference TRBV2 and TRBJ2-7, reads EPEVTQTPSHQVTQMGQEVILRCVPISNHLYFYWYRQILGQKVEFLVSFYNNEISEKSEIFDDQFSVERPDGSNFTLKIRSTKLEDSAMYFCASSGRGKDEQYFGPGTRLTVT.

This clone was counted once. This chain uses TRBV2 with TRBJ1-4; D might be TRBD1 (5 bases). Germline assignment: CDR1 SNHLY and CDR2 FYNNEI. The CDR3 is 14 amino acids. The V end was cut by 7 bases, the J end by 7 bases, with 16 bases between. The CDR3 DNA is TGTGCCAGCACGAAAGGAGTGAGGGGTGAAAAACTGTTTTTT. This gives the protein CASTKGVRGEKLFF.

The V and J genes are TRBV12-3 or TRBV12-4 and TRBJ2-5, with D perhaps TRBD1 (6 bases). V shed 6 bases and J shed 6 bases, with 14 bases lying between them. This CDR3 has 13 residues. The CDR3 region has the DNA TGTGCCAGCAGGACGACAGGAGGTCAGACCCAGTACTTC. Amino acids: CASRTTGGQTQYF.